The clone carrying this T cell receptor (beta chain) was found a few times. There are 15 residues in the CDR3. CDR1 is MNHNS and CDR2 is SASEGT in the germline V gene. The trim removed 5 bases at V and 0 bases at J, leaving 7 bases unmatched. The data were taken from a study of shared clonotypes between healthy human individuals. Some clones are missing from TCRdb's copy, which holds only in-frame ones; the method was immunoSEQ multiplex PCR. The sample holds fewer than 400,000 clones, about 74% seen once. The split of CD4+ cells yielded CD45RA+ naive and CD45RA-negative memory subsets. The TCR comes from a man younger than 45 in good health. Sequenced input: memory CD4+ T cells sorted from blood. Subset here: CD45RA-negative fraction. The gene calls are TRBV6-1 and TRBJ2-7; 7 bases map to TRBD1. This CDR3 is CASSPGGASSYEQYF. CDR3 nucleotide sequence: TGTGCCAGCAGTCCAGGGGGTGCGAGCTCCTACGAGCAGTACTTC.